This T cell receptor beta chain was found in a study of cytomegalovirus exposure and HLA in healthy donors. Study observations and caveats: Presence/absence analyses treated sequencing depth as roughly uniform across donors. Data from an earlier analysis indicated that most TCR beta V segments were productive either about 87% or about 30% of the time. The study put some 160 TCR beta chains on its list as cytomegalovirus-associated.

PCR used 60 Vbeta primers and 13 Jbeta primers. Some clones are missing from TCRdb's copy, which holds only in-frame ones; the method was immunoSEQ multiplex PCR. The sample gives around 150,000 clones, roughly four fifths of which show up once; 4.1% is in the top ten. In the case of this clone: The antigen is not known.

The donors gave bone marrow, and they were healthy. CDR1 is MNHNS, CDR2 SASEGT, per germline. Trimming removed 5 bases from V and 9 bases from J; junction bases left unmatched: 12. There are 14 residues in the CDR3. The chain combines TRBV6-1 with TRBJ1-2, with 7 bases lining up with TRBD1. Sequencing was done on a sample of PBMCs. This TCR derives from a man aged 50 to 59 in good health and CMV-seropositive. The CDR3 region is CASSPPRTGGSYTF. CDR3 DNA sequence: TGTGCCAGCAGTCCACCCCGGACAGGAGGGAGCTACACCTTC.